This T cell receptor beta chain was documented in a study of blood T cells in healthy people across ages. Points from the study as a whole: Reliance upon unsorted PBMCs precluded definitive naive versus antigen-experienced comparison. TCR beta diversity correlated strongly with naive T cell percentage.

A J-beta primer mix and a sample-barcoded 5' primer were used in a second PCR of about 6 to 12 cycles. Researchers report that a template-switch adaptor with 12 random nucleotides tagged each cDNA molecule. TCRdb called the 5' RACE reads again in MiXCR, with one record for every CDR3 protein. The profile covers 600,000 or so distinct CDR3 sequences, with under 25% appearing a single time and around 3.4% taken by the ten largest. Details on this clonotype: As yet, its antigen is unknown.

Trimming left V 5 bases short and J 0 bases short, with 10 bases between. Looked up from germline, CDR1 is SNHLY and CDR2 is FYNNEI. The CDR3 consists of 15 residues. The J gene is TRBJ1-4, the V gene TRBV2; a possible D gene is TRBD1 (5 bases). The sequence was obtained from a man between 65 and 85 years old in good health. Sequencing was done on a sample of blood. CDR3 sequence: CASSWTFATNEKLFF. The DNA for the CDR3 is TGTGCCAGCAGTTGGACATTCGCAACTAATGAAAAACTGTTTTTT.